This T cell receptor (beta chain) came from a study of human T cells and chemical hapten exposure. Across the study: Patients additionally received therapeutic doses of diphenylcyclopropenone on the scalp once a week, and this continued throughout the approximately 25-week study. TCR yields per sample varied mostly from small pooled library volume differences.

Time point indicated: pre-sensitization, week 0. The treatment denotes: therapeutic diphenylcyclopropenone sensitization with weekly scalp DPC. CDR1 is LGHNA, CDR2 YSLEER, per germline. Trimming shortened V by 0 bases and J by 10 bases, and 14 bases separated the two germline ends. The CDR3 consists of 14 residues. Original handling: Between about 23,224 and 700,000 TCRs appeared in each sample, and the median stood at roughly 100,000. TCRdb recomputed calls from the RACE reads with MiXCR, one row per CDR3 protein. Clone size and V and J calls follow TCRdb, not the original study. The sample contains 35,000 to 50,000 distinct CDR3 sequences, around 12% of which appear only once. This clonotype has a count of ten or more.

Material: whole blood, obtained in connection with sensitization to the hapten diphenylcyclopropenone (DPC). This sequence joins TRBV4-3 and TRBJ2-3, with unresolved D. This sequence originates from a woman between 25 and 40 years old with alopecia areata. Some clones in this sample may be carry-over from other donors' samples. CDR3 nucleotide sequence: TGCGCCAGCAGCCAAGATCCAGACGGAGACGCGCAGTATTTT. This encodes CASSQDPDGDAQYF.